Given below is one T cell receptor (beta chain) in context. This sample is part of a study of shared clonotypes between healthy human individuals. On the study more broadly: CD4 naive and CD4 memory each took three plates per donor, while CD8 naive took two and CD8 memory one.

Only in-frame clones appear in the TCRdb table, and some are missing; sequencing was by immunoSEQ multiplex PCR. Of 1.6 million or so clones listed, roughly 96% are singletons. The sequencing sample was made of naive CD4+ T cells sorted from blood. Subset here: CD45RA+ positively selected. The receptor's source is a man aged 30 to 45 in good health.

Here the CDR3 reads CASRFSTGDYSYEQYF. For the CDR3, the DNA is TGTGCCAGCAGATTCTCGACAGGGGACTACTCCTACGAGCAGTACTTC. V and J are TRBV28 and TRBJ2-7; the D gene is possibly TRBD1 (8 bases). The CDR3 totals 16 residues. Germline values: CDR1 MDHEN, CDR2 SYDVKM. The V end was cut by 6 bases, the J end by 0 bases, with 18 bases between.